Following are 30 T cell receptor beta chains from one sample sequenced in a study of cytomegalovirus exposure and HLA in healthy donors. Clones were read by immunoSEQ multiplex PCR, and TCRdb kept only the in-frame ones, dropping some. The sample contains 250,000 to 400,000 clones, around 90% of which appear only once. The sample was PBMCs. These receptors were obtained from a man aged 25-45 years in good health and CMV-seronegative.

V is TRBV12-5 and J is TRBJ2-2; maybe TRBD1 (5 bases). V lost 9 bases and J lost 4, with 18 bases in between. The CDR3 length is 15 residues. Germline lookup yields CDR1 LGHNT and CDR2 FRNRAP. CDR3 in amino acids: CASRPDLGRTGELFF. The CDR3 nucleotides read TGTGCTAGCCGACCCGACCTGGGGCGCACCGGGGAGCTGTTTTTT.

This sequence joins TRBV6-5 and TRBJ2-7, with no clear D. CDR3 size: 13 residues. Germline V gives CDR1 MNHEY, CDR2 SVGAGI. V gave up 0 bases and J gave up 3 bases, with 6 bases separating them. The CDR3 loop is CASSYSELYEQYF. CDR3 DNA sequence: TGTGCCAGCAGTTACTCAGAGCTCTACGAGCAGTACTTC.

This clone appeared a single time. V and J are TRBV6-6 and TRBJ2-7, with 8 nucleotides matching TRBD1. V shed 2 bases, J shed 4 bases, and the junction held 4 bases outside the gene matches. Per the germline V gene, CDR1 is MNHNY and CDR2 is SVGAGI (reference sequence). The length of the CDR3 is 14 residues. This CDR3 is CASSYDRGLYEQYF. The CDR3 coding sequence is TGTGCCAGCAGTTACGACAGGGGATTATACGAGCAGTACTTC.

The V gene is TRBV7-9, the J gene TRBJ1-1; D not resolved. Germline V gene data show CDR1 as SEHNR and CDR2 as FQNEAQ (reference sequence). V dropped 5 bases and J dropped 0 bases, with 13 bases sitting between them. The CDR3 extends over 15 amino acids. CDR3 sequence: CASSPSLTVNTEAFF. The CDR3 region has the DNA TGTGCCAGCAGCCCCTCTCTAACTGTGAACACTGAAGCTTTCTTT.

V usage is TRBV19 and J usage is TRBJ1-2; possible D gene TRBD1, 6 bases. CDR1 is LNHDA and CDR2 is SQIVND in the germline V gene (reference sequence). V lost 5 bases, J lost 2 bases, and 12 bases lay in between. The CDR3 runs 14 residues. The CDR3 DNA is TGTGCCAGTAGTGTGGACAGATTAAACTATGGCTACACCTTC. Its translation is CASSVDRLNYGYTF.

The chain recombines TRBV15 with TRBJ1-2; perhaps TRBD1 as D (5 bases). There are 16 residues in the CDR3. Trimming stripped 3 bases from V and 1 base from J, with 15 bases between. The germline CDR1 and CDR2 sequences are LNHNV and YYDKDF (reference sequence). CDR3 coding DNA: TGTGCCACCAGCAGGGGTACAGGCTCGCTTAACTATGGCTACACCTTC. This encodes CATSRGTGSLNYGYTF.

CDR3 protein: CAISESAQGDEQFF. DNA for the CDR3: TGTGCCATCAGTGAGTCCGCTCAGGGCGATGAGCAGTTCTTC. This chain links TRBV10-3 with TRBJ2-1; possibly TRBD1 for D (5 bases). The germline V gene has CDR1 ENHRY and CDR2 SYGVKD. The germline V and J ends were trimmed by 0 bases and 8 bases, with 11 bases remaining between them. The CDR3 consists of 14 residues.

The chain joins TRBV25-1 to TRBJ2-2; 13 nucleotides line up with TRBD2. V shed 3 bases and J 0 bases; nucleotides not matched to a gene: 1. This CDR3 region has 17 residues. Germline V CDR1 and CDR2: MGHDK, SYGVNS. The CDR3 DNA follows: TGTGCCAGCAGTGAGACTAGCGGGGGGTCGAACACCGGGGAGCTGTTTTTT. Its protein is CASSETSGGSNTGELFF.

The chain recombines TRBV7-8 with TRBJ2-2; 11 nucleotides line up with TRBD2. This CDR3 is 17 amino acids long. Germline CDR1 is SGHVS and CDR2 is FQNEAQ. The V segment lost 5 bases and the J segment 4 bases; nucleotides outside the gene matches: 9. The CDR3 sequence is CASSVKPGLAATGELFF. CDR3 nucleotide sequence: TGTGCCAGCAGCGTGAAACCGGGACTAGCGGCCACCGGGGAGCTGTTTTTT. Based on the CDR3 plus reference TRBV7-8 and TRBJ2-2, the full variable domain is GAGVSQSPRYKVAKRGQDVALRCDPISGHVSLFWYQQALGQGPEFLTYFQNEAQLDKSGLPSDRFFAERPEGSVSTLKIQRTQQEDSAVYLCASSVKPGLAATGELFFGEGSRLTVL.

The gene calls are TRBV5-5 and TRBJ2-7; weak D call: TRBD2 (5 bases). CDR1 SGHKS and CDR2 YYEKEE come from the germline V gene (reference sequence). Trimming pared 2 bases from V and 3 bases from J, leaving 12 bases between. The CDR3 length is 14 residues. As DNA, the CDR3 is TGTGCCAGCAGCTTAGGTCGGGAAAACTACGAGCAGTACTTC. Translated, it gives CASSLGRENYEQYF.

Comment on this clone: At one end, the junction sequence differs from germline, possibly due to a read error. J is TRBJ1-3 and V is TRBV5-8; D is ambiguous. The CDR3 length is 8 residues. Germline V CDR1 and CDR2: SGHTS, YDEGEE. The CDR3 loop is CASSLVSF. In DNA, the CDR3 is TGTGCCAGCAGCTTGGTTAGTTTT. The full variable domain, its missing parts supplied by reference TRBV5-8 and TRBJ1-3, is EAGVTQSPTHLIKTRGQQATLRCSPISGHTSVYWYQQALGLGLQFLLWYDEGEERNRGNFPPRFSGRQFPNYSSELNVNALELEDSALYLCASSLVSFGEGSWLTVV.

J is TRBJ1-5 and V is TRBV6-1; TRBD1 matches 7 bases. The V and J ends lost 2 bases and 9 bases, in that order; junction bases with no gene match: 10. Germline-derived CDR1 and CDR2 are MNHNS and SASEGT. The CDR3 is made up of 15 amino acids. The CDR3 loop is CASSEIAGTERPQHF. The CDR3 DNA reads TGTGCCAGCAGTGAAATCGCCGGGACAGAAAGGCCCCAGCATTTT.

The genes are TRBV5-4 and TRBJ2-1; the match to TRBD2 covers 12 bases. The germline CDR1 and CDR2 sequences are SGHNT and YYREEE (reference sequence). The CDR3 has 19 amino acids. V was clipped by 3 bases and J by 0 bases; unmatched bases: 10. The CDR3 spells CASSSSWTSGESSYNEQFF. The CDR3 bases are TGTGCCAGCAGCTCCTCCTGGACTAGCGGGGAGAGCTCCTACAATGAGCAGTTCTTC.

This chain connects TRBV4-3 to TRBJ1-1; 7 bases match TRBD1. This CDR3 is 15 amino acids long. Trimming took 2 bases from V and 6 from J; bases not matched to a gene: 9. Germline assignment: CDR1 LGHNA and CDR2 YSLEER. CDR3 region: CASSQWTGGDPEAFF. As DNA, the CDR3 is TGCGCCAGCAGCCAATGGACAGGCGGGGACCCTGAAGCTTTCTTT.

The chain carries TRBV5-4 and TRBJ1-2; tentative D call: TRBD1 (5 bases). Germline CDR1 and CDR2: SGHNT and YYREEE (reference sequence). V was trimmed by 4 bases and J by 6 bases, leaving 22 bases between them. This CDR3 has 16 residues. In DNA form, the CDR3 reads TGTGCCAGCAGCCCCGGTGGTGCGGGGCGTCGGGATGGCTACACCTTC. As protein: CASSPGGAGRRDGYTF.

The chain links TRBV18 to TRBJ2-5, with D hard to call. Deletions cut 2 bases from V and 5 bases from J, with 9 bases between. The CDR3 totals 13 residues. Germline CDR1 and CDR2: KGHSH and LQKENI. This CDR3 is CASSPTGFETQYF. DNA of the CDR3: TGTGCCAGCTCACCAACGGGTTTCGAGACCCAGTACTTC.

This clone was detected once. The V and J genes are TRBV13 and TRBJ1-4; 7 bases map to TRBD1. This CDR3 contains 13 residues. CDR1 is PRHDT and CDR2 is FYEKMQ in the germline V gene (reference sequence). V was clipped by 5 bases and J by 8 bases; unmatched bases: 5. The CDR3 protein is CASSIGTVEKLFF. CDR3 nucleotides: TGTGCCAGCAGCATCGGGACAGTAGAAAAACTGTTTTTT.

The CDR3 DNA sequence: TGTGCCAGCAGTAAAAGGACAGGGTGGGCTGAAGCTTTCTTT. Residues: CASSKRTGWAEAFF. The J gene is TRBJ1-1, the V gene TRBV27; TRBD1 aligns across 8 bases. This CDR3 is 14 amino acids long. Per germline, CDR1 MNHEY and CDR2 SMNVEV (reference sequence). The trim removed 5 bases at V and 6 bases at J, leaving 8 bases unmatched.

The chain combines TRBV5-1 with TRBJ1-2, with D tentatively TRBD1 (5 bases). V lost 2 bases and J 6 bases, leaving 11 bases between the germline ends. The CDR3 consists of 13 residues. Germline values: CDR1 SGHRS, CDR2 YFSETQ. CDR3 coding DNA: TGCGCCAGCAGCTTTCTAGGGGCGGATGGCTACACCTTC. Amino acid sequence: CASSFLGADGYTF.

This clone was detected only a few times. This chain links TRBV5-1 with TRBJ1-2; D gene uncertain. V dropped 7 bases and J dropped 4 bases, with 8 bases sitting between them. CDR1 SGHRS and CDR2 YFSETQ come from the germline V gene. This CDR3 is 11 amino acids long. CDR3 bases: TGCGCCAGCTCAGACTTCTATGGCTACACCTTC. Amino acid sequence: CASSDFYGYTF. The full variable domain, in which reference TRBV5-1 and TRBJ1-2 provide the parts outside the CDR3, is KAGVTQTPRYLIKTRGQQVTLSCSPISGHRSVSWYQQTPGQGLQFLFEYFSETQRNKGNFPGRFSGRQFSNSRSEMNVSTLELGDSALYLCASSDFYGYTFGSGTRLTVV.

This clone was recorded a few times. The chain joins TRBV11-2 to TRBJ2-7; 9 bases map to TRBD1. The length of the CDR3 is 16 residues. Trimming removed 4 bases from V and 2 bases from J; junction bases left unmatched: 9. Germline V gives CDR1 SGHAT, CDR2 FQNNGV. This CDR3 is CASSSRDRVNPYEQYF. The CDR3 DNA is TGTGCCAGCAGCTCCCGGGACAGGGTCAACCCCTACGAGCAGTACTTC.

The genes are TRBV7-9 and TRBJ2-1, with D possibly matching TRBD2 (5 bases). Germline assignment: CDR1 SEHNR and CDR2 FQNEAQ (reference sequence). The CDR3 sequence is 15 residues long. V was cut by 5 bases and J by 8 bases, with 19 bases left in between. The CDR3, as DNA: TGTGCCAGCAGCCGCGAGGGTGGTCTTAGGGATGAGCAGTTCTTC. This sequence encodes CASSREGGLRDEQFF.

The chain has TRBV27 and TRBJ2-3; D unresolved. The CDR3 is 14 residues long. In germline, CDR1 is MNHEY, CDR2 SMNVEV (reference sequence). Trimming shortened V by 4 bases and J by 1 base, and 9 bases separated the two germline ends. This chain's CDR3 is CASSSRPRTDTQYF. DNA for the CDR3: TGTGCCAGCAGTTCGAGGCCCCGCACAGATACGCAGTATTTT.

The rearrangement links TRBV6-5 to TRBJ2-5; no clear D. The CDR3 runs to 12 residues. Germline values: CDR1 MNHEY, CDR2 SVGAGI. The V and J ends lost 6 bases and 7 bases respectively, with 12 bases between them. DNA for the CDR3: TGTGCCAGCAGGTCCCTCCATAGGACCCAGTACTTC. The encoded protein is CASRSLHRTQYF.

The rearrangement links TRBV11-2 to TRBJ2-5; 13 positions agree with TRBD2. The length of the CDR3 is 17 residues. Germline trimming cut 5 bases from V and 3 bases from J; bases unmatched to any gene: 9. The germline V gene has CDR1 SGHAT and CDR2 FQNNGV. CDR3 amino acids: CASSLTGGLAGKETQYF. As DNA, the CDR3 is TGTGCCAGCAGCCTAACGGGGGGACTAGCGGGGAAAGAGACCCAGTACTTC.

This clone was detected once. The chain couples TRBV19 to TRBJ2-3; the match to TRBD1 covers 9 bases. J lost 1 base, V lost 6 bases, and 14 bases had no gene match. The CDR3 has 18 amino acids. Germline V gives CDR1 LNHDA, CDR2 SQIVND (reference sequence). CDR3 amino acids: CASSSGLLTGGRTDTQYF. The DNA of the CDR3 is TGTGCCAGTAGCTCAGGTTTGCTCACAGGGGGCCGCACAGATACGCAGTATTTT.

The chain links TRBV4-1 to TRBJ2-7, with D possibly TRBD1 on 5 matching bases. The CDR3 runs to 15 residues. V gave up 1 base and J gave up 3 bases, with 13 bases separating them. CDR1 MGHRA and CDR2 YSYEKL come from the germline V gene. CDR3 bases: TGCGCCAGCAGCCAAGCCGACGGACAAGACTACGAGCAGTACTTC. Protein: CASSQADGQDYEQYF.

The chain has TRBV29-1 and TRBJ2-7; 8 positions agree with TRBD1. The germline gives CDR1 SQVTM, CDR2 ANQGSEA. The CDR3 loop spans 17 amino acids. J gave up 5 bases and V 1 base, and 16 bases lay outside the gene matches. CDR3 sequence: CSVEGTGSLSEGNEQYF. CDR3 bases: TGCAGCGTTGAAGGGACAGGGAGTTTATCGGAAGGAAACGAGCAGTACTTC.

The chain carries TRBV30 and TRBJ2-3; maybe TRBD1 (6 bases). CDR1 GTSNPN and CDR2 SVGIG come from the germline V gene (reference sequence). This CDR3 is built from 14 residues. The V gene lost 0 bases and the J gene lost 4 bases, with 11 bases spanning the gap. CDR3 sequence: CAWSVAQGSDTQYF. The CDR3 region has the DNA TGTGCCTGGAGTGTAGCACAGGGATCAGATACGCAGTATTTT.

This clone was picked up one time. This chain uses TRBV11-3 with TRBJ1-2; D not resolved. CDR3 length equals 12 residues. Trimming pared 4 bases from V and 4 bases from J, leaving 7 bases between. Germline CDR1 SGHNT, CDR2 YENEEA. The CDR3 DNA reads TGTGCCAGCAGCTCCGGTGGCTATGGCTACACCTTC. The encoded protein is CASSSGGYGYTF.